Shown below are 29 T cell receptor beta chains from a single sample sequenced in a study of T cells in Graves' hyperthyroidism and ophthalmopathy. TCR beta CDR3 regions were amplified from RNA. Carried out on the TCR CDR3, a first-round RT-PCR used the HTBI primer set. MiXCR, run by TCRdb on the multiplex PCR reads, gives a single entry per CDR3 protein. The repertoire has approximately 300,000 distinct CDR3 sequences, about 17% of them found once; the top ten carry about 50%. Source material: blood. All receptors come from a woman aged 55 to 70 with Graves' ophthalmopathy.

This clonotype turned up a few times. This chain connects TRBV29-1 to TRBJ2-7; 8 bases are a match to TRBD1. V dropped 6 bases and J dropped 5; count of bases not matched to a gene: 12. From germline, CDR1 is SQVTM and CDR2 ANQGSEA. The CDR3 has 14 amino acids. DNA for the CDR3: TGCAGCGTCCCTAGCAATCAGGGGGCGGACGAGCAGTACTTC. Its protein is CSVPSNQGADEQYF.

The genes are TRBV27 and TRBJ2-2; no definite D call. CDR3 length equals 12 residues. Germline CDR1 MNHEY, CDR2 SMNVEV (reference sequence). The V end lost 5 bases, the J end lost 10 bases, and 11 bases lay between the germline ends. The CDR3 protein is CASSDAVSELFF. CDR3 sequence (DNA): TGTGCCAGCAGTGATGCGGTCTCGGAGCTGTTTTTT.

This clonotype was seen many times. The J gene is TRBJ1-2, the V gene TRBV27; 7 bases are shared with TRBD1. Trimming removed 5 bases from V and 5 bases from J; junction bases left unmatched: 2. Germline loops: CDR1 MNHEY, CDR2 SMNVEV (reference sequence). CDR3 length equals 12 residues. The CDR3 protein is CASSATGYGYTF. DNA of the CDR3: TGTGCCAGCAGTGCGACAGGGTATGGCTACACCTTC.

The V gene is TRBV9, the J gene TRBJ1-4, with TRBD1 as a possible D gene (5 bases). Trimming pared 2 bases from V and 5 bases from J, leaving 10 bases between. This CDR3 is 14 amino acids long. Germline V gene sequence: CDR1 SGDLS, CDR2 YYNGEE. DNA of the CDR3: TGTGCCAGCAGCGTGGACATAGGAAATGAAAAACTGTTTTTT. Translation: CASSVDIGNEKLFF.

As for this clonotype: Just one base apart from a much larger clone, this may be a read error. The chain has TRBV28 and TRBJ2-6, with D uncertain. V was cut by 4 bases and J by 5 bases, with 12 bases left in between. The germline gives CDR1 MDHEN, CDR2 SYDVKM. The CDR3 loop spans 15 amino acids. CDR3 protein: CASSSNKGRANVLTF. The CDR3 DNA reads TGTGCCAGCAGTTCTAACAAGGGCCGGGCCAACGTCCTGACTTTC.

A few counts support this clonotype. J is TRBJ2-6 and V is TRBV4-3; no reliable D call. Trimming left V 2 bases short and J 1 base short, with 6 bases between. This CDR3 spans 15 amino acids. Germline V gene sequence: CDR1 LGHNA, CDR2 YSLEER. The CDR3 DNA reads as TGCGCCAGCAGCCAACGATGGTCTGGGGCCAACGTCCTGACTTTC. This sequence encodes CASSQRWSGANVLTF.

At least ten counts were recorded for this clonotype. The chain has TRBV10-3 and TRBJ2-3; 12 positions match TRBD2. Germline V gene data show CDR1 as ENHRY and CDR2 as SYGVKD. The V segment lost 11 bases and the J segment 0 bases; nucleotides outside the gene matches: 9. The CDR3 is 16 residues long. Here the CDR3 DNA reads TGTGCCTCTAGCGGGGGGGCCGTGGTGAGCACAGATACGCAGTATTTT. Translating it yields CASSGGAVVSTDTQYF.

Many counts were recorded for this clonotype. CDR3 sequence: CASSSNNLGGNQPQHF. The CDR3 DNA reads TGTGCCAGCAGTTCAAATAACTTGGGAGGCAATCAGCCCCAGCATTTT. This chain connects TRBV6-2 or TRBV6-3 to TRBJ1-5; D not resolved. The CDR3 contains 16 residues. Per germline, CDR1 MNHEY and CDR2 SVGEGT. Trimming pared 4 bases from V and 2 bases from J, leaving 15 bases between.

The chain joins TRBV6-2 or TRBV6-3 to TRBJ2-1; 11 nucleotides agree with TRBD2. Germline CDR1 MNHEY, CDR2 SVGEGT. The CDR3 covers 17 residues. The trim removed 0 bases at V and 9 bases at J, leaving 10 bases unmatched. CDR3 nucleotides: TGTGCCAGCAGTTACTCGTCGTCTAGCGGGAGGAGGGGTGAGCAGTTCTTC. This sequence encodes CASSYSSSSGRRGEQFF.

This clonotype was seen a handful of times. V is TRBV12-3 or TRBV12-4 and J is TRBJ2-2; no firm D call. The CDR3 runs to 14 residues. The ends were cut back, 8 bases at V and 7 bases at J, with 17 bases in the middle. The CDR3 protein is CASHNRHSGGELFF. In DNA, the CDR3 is TGTGCCAGCCACAACCGACATTCGGGCGGGGAGCTGTTTTTT.

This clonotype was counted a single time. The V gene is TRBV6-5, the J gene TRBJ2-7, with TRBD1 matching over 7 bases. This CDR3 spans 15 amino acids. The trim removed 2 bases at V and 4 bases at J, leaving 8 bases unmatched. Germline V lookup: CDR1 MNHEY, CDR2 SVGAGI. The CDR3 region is CASSYTWTGEYEQYF. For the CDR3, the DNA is TGTGCCAGCAGTTACACGTGGACAGGAGAATACGAGCAGTACTTC.

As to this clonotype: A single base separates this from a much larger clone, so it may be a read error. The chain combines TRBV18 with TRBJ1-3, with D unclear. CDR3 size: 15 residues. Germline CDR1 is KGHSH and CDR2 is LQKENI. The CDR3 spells CASSPPGSSGNTTYF. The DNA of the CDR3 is TGTGCCAGCTCACCACCGGGCAGCTCTGGAAACACCACATATTTT.

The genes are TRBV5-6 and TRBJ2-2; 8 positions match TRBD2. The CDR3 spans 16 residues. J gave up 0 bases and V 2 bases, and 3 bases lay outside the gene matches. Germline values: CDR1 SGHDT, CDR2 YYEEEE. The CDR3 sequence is CASSFKAGANTGELFF. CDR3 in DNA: TGTGCCAGCAGCTTTAAAGCGGGAGCGAACACCGGGGAGCTGTTTTTT.

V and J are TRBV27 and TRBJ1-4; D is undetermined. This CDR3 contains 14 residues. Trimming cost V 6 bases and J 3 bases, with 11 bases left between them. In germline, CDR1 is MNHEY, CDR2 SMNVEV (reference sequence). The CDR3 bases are TGTGCCAGCAGCCGGGGTTCGGCTAATGAAAAACTGTTTTTT. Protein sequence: CASSRGSANEKLFF.

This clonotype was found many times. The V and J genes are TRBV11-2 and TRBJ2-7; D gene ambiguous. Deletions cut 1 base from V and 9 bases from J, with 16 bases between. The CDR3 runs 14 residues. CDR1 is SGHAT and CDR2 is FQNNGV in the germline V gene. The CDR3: CASSLVAQPTTQYF. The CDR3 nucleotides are TGTGCCAGCAGCTTAGTGGCCCAACCTACGACGCAGTACTTC.

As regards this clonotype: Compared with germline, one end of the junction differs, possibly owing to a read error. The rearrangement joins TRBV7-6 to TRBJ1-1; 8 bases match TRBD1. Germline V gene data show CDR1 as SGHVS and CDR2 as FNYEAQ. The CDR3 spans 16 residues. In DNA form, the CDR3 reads TGTGCCAGCAGCCTAGCAATAGGACAGGGAGACACTGAAGCTTTCTTT. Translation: CASSLAIGQGDTEAFF.

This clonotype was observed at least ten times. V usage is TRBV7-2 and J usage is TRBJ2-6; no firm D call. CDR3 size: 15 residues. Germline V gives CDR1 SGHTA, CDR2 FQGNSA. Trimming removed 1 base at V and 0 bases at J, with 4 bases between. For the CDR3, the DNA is TGTGCCAGCAGCTTAGTTCCCTCTGGGGCCAACGTCCTGACTTTC. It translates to CASSLVPSGANVLTF. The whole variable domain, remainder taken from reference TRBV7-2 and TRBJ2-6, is GAGVSQSPSNKVTEKGKDVELRCDPISGHTALYWYRQSLGQGLEFLIYFQGNSAPDKSGLPSDRFSAERTGGSVSTLTIQRTQQEDSAVYLCASSLVPSGANVLTFGAGSRLTVL.

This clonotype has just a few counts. The CDR3 nucleotides are TGTGCCAGCAGCCAGGGGGGGGCAAACACCGGGGAGCTGTTTTTT. It specifies CASSQGGANTGELFF. V gene TRBV4-2 combines with J gene TRBJ2-2; the D gene is possibly TRBD2 (7 bases). CDR3 length equals 15 residues. V lost 3 bases, J lost 2 bases, and 10 bases lay in between. CDR1 and CDR2 (germline): LGHNA, YNFKEQ.

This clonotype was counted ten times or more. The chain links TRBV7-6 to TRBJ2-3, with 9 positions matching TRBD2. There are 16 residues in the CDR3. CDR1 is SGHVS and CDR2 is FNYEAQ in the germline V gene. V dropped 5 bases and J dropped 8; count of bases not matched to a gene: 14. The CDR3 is CASSQGLAGPRGTQYF. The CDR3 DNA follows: TGTGCCAGCAGCCAAGGGCTAGCGGGACCCCGAGGTACGCAGTATTTT. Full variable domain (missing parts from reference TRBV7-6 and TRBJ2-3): GAGVSQSPRYKVTKRGQDVALRCDPISGHVSLYWYRQALGQGPEFLTYFNYEAQQDKSGLPNDRFSAERPEGSISTLTIQRTEQRDSAMYRCASSQGLAGPRGTQYFGPGTRLTVL.

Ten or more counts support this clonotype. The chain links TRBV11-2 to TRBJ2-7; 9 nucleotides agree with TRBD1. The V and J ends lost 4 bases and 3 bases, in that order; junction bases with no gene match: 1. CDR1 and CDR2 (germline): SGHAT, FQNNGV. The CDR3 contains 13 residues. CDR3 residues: CASSSTGGYEQYF. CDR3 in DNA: TGTGCCAGCAGCTCGACAGGGGGCTACGAGCAGTACTTC.

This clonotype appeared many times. In nucleotides, the CDR3 is TGTGCCAGCAGCTCTCTACAGGGGGCAGGCACAGATACGCAGTATTTT. It yields the protein CASSSLQGAGTDTQYF. The chain combines TRBV7-3 with TRBJ2-3, with TRBD1 matching 9 bases. CDR3 length equals 16 residues. The ends lost 4 bases at V and 1 base at J; junction bases unmatched: 6. Looked up from germline, CDR1 is SGHTA and CDR2 is FQGTGA.

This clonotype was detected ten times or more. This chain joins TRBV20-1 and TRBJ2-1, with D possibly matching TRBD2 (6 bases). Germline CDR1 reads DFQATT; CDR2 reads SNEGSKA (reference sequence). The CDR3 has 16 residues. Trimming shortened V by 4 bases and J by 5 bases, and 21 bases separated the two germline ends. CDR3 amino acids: CSAMVFDGGLNNEQFF. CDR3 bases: TGCAGTGCTATGGTGTTCGACGGCGGACTAAACAATGAGCAGTTCTTC.

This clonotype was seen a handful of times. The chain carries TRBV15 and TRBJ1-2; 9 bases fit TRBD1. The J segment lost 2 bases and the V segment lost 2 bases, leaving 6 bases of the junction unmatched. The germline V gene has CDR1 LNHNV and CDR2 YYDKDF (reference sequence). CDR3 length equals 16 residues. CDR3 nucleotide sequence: TGTGCCACCAGCAGACTAAGGGACAGGGAGAACTATGGCTACACCTTC. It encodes CATSRLRDRENYGYTF. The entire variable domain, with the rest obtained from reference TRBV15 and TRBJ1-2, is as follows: DAMVIQNPRYQVTQFGKPVTLSCSQTLNHNVMYWYQQKSSQAPKLLFHYYDKDFNNEADTPDNFQSRRPNTSFCFLDIRSPGLGDTAMYLCATSRLRDRENYGYTFGSGTRLTVV.

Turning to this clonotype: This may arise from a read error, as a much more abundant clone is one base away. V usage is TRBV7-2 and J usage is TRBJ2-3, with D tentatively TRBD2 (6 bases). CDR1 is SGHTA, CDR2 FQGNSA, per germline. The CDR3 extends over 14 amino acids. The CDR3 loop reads CASSLGLFTGTQYF. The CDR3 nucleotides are TGTGCCAGCAGCTTGGGACTTTTCACAGGTACGCAGTATTTT.

CDR3 region: CASSPPGTYEQYF. CDR3 bases: TGTGCCAGCAGCCCCCCTGGGACCTACGAGCAGTACTTC. The chain combines TRBV27 with TRBJ2-7, with D hard to call. Germline V lookup: CDR1 MNHEY, CDR2 SMNVEV (reference sequence). This CDR3 has 13 residues. Trimming cost V 6 bases and J 2 bases, with 11 bases left between them.

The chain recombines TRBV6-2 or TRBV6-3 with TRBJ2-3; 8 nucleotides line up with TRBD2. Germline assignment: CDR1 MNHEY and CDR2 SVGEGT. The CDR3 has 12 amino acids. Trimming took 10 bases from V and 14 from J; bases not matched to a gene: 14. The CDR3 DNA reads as TGTGCCACTTCTCAGATGGGACTAGGTTTGTATTTT. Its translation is CATSQMGLGLYF.

The CDR3 region is CASSQVGGTGQPQHF. CDR3 DNA sequence: TGCGCCAGCAGCCAAGTAGGAGGTACCGGGCAGCCCCAGCATTTT. This chain connects TRBV4-1 to TRBJ1-5; D is ambiguous. V was shortened by 1 base and J by 7 bases, with 14 bases between the two germline ends. The CDR3 is made up of 15 amino acids. The germline gives CDR1 MGHRA, CDR2 YSYEKL.

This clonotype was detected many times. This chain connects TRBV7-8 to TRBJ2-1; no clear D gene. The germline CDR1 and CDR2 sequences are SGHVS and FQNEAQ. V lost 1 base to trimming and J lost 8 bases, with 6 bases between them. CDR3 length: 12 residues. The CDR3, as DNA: TGTGCCAGCAGCTTAGAGTTCGATGAGCAGTTCTTC. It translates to CASSLEFDEQFF.

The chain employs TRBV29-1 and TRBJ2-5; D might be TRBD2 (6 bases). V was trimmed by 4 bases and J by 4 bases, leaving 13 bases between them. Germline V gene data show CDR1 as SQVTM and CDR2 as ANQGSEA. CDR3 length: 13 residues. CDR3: CSVAGWRAETQYF. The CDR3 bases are TGCAGCGTTGCAGGTTGGAGGGCAGAGACCCAGTACTTC. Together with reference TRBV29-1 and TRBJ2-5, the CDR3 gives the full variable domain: SAVISQKPSRDICQRGTSLTIQCQVDSQVTMMFWYRQQPGQSLTLIATANQGSEATYESGFVIDKFPISRPNLTFSTLTVSNMSPEDSSIYLCSVAGWRAETQYFGPGTRLLVL.